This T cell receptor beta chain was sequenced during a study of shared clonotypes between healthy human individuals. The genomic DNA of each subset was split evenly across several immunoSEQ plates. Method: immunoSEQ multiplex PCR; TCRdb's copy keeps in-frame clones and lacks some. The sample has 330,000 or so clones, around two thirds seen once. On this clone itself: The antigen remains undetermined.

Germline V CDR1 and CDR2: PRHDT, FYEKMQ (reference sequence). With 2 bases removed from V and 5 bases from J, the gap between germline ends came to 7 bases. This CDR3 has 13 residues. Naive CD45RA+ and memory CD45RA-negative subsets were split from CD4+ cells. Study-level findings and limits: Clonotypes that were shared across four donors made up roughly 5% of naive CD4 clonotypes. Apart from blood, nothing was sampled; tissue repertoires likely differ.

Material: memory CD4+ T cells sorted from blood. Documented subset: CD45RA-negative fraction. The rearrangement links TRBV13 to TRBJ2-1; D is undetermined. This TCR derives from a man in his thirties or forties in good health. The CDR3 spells CASSLTLNNEQFF. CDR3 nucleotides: TGTGCCAGCAGCTTAACTCTGAACAATGAGCAGTTCTTC. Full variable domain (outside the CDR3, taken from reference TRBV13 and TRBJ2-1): AAGVIQSPRHLIKEKRETATLKCYPIPRHDTVYWYQQGPGQDPQFLISFYEKMQSDKGSIPDRFSAQQFSDYHSELNMSSLELGDSALYFCASSLTLNNEQFFGPGTRLTVL.